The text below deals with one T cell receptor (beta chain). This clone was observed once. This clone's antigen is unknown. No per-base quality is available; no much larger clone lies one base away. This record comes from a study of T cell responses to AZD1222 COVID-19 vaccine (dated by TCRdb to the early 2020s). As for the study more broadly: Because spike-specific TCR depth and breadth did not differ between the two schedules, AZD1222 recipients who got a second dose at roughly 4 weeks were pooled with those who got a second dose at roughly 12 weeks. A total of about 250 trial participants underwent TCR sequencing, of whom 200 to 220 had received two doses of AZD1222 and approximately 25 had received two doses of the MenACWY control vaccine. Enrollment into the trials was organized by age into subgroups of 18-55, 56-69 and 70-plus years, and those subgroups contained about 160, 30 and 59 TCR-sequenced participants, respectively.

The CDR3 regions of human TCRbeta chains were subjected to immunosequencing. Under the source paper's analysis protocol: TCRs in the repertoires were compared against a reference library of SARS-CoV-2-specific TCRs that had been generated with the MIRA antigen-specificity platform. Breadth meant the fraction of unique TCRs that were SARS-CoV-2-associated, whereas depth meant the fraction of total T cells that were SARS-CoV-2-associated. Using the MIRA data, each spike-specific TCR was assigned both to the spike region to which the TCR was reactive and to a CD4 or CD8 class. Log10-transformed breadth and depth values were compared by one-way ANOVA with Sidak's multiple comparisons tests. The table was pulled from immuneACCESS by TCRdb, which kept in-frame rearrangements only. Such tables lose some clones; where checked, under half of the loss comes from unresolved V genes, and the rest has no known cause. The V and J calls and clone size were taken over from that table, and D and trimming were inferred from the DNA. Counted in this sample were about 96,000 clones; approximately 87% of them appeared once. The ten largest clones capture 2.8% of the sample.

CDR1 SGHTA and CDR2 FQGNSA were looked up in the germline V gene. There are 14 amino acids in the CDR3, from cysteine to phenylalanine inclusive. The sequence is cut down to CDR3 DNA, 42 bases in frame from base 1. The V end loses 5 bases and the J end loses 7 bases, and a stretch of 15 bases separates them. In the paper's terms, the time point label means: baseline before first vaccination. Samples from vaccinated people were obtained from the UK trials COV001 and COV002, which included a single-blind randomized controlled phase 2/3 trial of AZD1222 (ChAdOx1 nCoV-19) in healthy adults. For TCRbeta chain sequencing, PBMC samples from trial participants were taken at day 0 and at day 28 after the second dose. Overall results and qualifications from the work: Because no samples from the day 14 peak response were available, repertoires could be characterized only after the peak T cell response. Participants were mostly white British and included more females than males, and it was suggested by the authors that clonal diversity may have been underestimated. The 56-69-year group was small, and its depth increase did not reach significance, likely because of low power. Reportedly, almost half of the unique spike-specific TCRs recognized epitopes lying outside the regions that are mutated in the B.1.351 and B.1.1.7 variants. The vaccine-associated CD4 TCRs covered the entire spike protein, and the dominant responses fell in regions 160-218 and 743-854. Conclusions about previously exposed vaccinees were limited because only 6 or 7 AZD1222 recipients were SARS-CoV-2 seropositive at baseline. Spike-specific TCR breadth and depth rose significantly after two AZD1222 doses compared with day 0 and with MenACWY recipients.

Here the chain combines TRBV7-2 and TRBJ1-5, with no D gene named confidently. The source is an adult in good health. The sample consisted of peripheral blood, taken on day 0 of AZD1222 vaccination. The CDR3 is CASSPPGGFQPQHF. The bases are TGTGCCAGCAGCCCGCCCGGAGGTTTCCAGCCCCAGCATTTT.